This TCR beta chain was sequenced during a study of PD-1 blockade in classical Hodgkin lymphoma. Study-wide points: In newly diagnosed patients, baseline TCR diversity was reportedly below that of healthy donors. Diversity similar to that of newly diagnosed patients was seen at baseline in complete responders. Compared with baseline, CD4+ but not CD8+ TCR diversity had risen significantly by C4D1.

Notes on this clone: The antigen remains unidentified.

Clones were sequenced by immunoSEQ multiplex PCR, and TCRdb holds only the in-frame ones, with some missing. Of 100,000 to 130,000 clones listed, 70% to 90% were seen once; the top ten hold about 20%. Each patient relapsed following autologous stem cell transplantation, and prior brentuximab vedotin exposure differed. Germline V gives CDR1 MNHEY, CDR2 SMNVEV (reference sequence). The V and J ends lost 6 bases and 0 bases respectively, with 11 bases between them. The CDR3 is 14 amino acids. This material consisted of peripheral blood mononuclear cells (PBMCs), taken before the second cycle of nivolumab. The TCR was taken from a human donor with classical Hodgkin lymphoma. The chain links TRBV27 to TRBJ2-5, with a tentative D call TRBD1 (5 bases). The CDR3 nucleotides are TGTGCCAGCAGCCCCGCAGGGTACCAAGAGACCCAGTACTTC. Encoded protein: CASSPAGYQETQYF.